Shown below are 32 T cell receptor beta chains from a single sample sequenced in a study of blood T cell repertoires in COVID-19. The protocol was immunoSEQ multiplex PCR, while the TCRdb copy is restricted to in-frame clones and leaves out a portion. The sample has 50,000 to 70,000 clones; roughly 84% are singletons. Material: peripheral blood. The receptor source for this set is a man at least 80 years old with COVID-19, enrolled during active disease.

This chain connects TRBV10-3 to TRBJ2-2; 8 nucleotides align to TRBD1. Per germline, CDR1 ENHRY and CDR2 SYGVKD. The CDR3 extends over 14 amino acids. The J segment lost 3 bases and the V segment lost 7 bases, leaving 4 bases of the junction unmatched. DNA of the CDR3: TGTGCCATCAAGAAGACAGGGGACACCGGGGAGCTGTTTTTT. Amino acids: CAIKKTGDTGELFF.

The sample holds one count of this clone. The chain couples TRBV5-4 to TRBJ2-2; a weak D match, TRBD1 (5 bases). From germline, CDR1 is SGHNT and CDR2 YYREEE (reference sequence). The CDR3 is 13 residues long. Trimming stripped 0 bases from V and 6 bases from J, with 6 bases between. CDR3 amino acids: CASSLGRAGELFF. The CDR3 nucleotides are TGTGCCAGCAGCTTGGGCAGGGCCGGGGAGCTGTTTTTT.

V usage is TRBV6-5 and J usage is TRBJ2-1; D call uncertain. Germline V gene sequence: CDR1 MNHEY, CDR2 SVGAGI. The CDR3 spans 13 residues. V was clipped by 0 bases and J by 5 bases, with 5 bases between them. In nucleotides, the CDR3 is TGTGCCAGCAGTTACTCCCGGGACAATGAGCAGTTCTTC. Translated: CASSYSRDNEQFF.

The chain recombines TRBV24-1 with TRBJ2-3; the match to TRBD1 covers 9 bases. CDR1 is KGHDR and CDR2 is SFDVKD in the germline V gene. The CDR3 is 14 amino acids. V lost 4 bases, J lost 5 bases, and 3 bases stayed unmatched. CDR3 sequence (DNA): TGTGCCACCAGTGAGACAGGGGGGCAAGATACGCAGTATTTT. Its protein is CATSETGGQDTQYF.

The chain joins TRBV11-2 to TRBJ1-4; a weak D match, TRBD1 (5 bases). CDR3 size: 17 residues. Germline CDR1 is SGHAT and CDR2 is FQNNGV. Trimming removed 4 bases from V and 7 bases from J, with 22 bases in between. The CDR3 loop is CASSSIRGTGLSEKLFF. The CDR3 coding sequence is TGTGCCAGCAGCTCGATAAGGGGCACAGGTCTGAGTGAAAAACTGTTTTTT.

V gene TRBV7-2 combines with J gene TRBJ2-2, with 10 bases lining up with TRBD2. CDR3 length: 15 residues. V lost 6 bases and J lost 7; bases outside the gene matches: 8. Per germline, CDR1 SGHTA and CDR2 FQGNSA. DNA of the CDR3: TGTGCCAGCAGAAAAGCGGGGGGGCATGGCGGGGAGCTGTTTTTT. It specifies CASRKAGGHGGELFF.

The chain is built from TRBV9 and TRBJ2-1; 8 nucleotides line up with TRBD1. V shed 0 bases, J shed 5 bases, and the junction held 19 bases outside the gene matches. Germline-derived CDR1 and CDR2 are SGDLS and YYNGEE. The length of the CDR3 is 20 residues. The CDR3 DNA is TGTGCCAGCAGCGTAGGTGGGGGACAGGTGTCTACTAGGGTAGACAATGAGCAGTTCTTC. Translation gives CASSVGGGQVSTRVDNEQFF.

This rearrangement joins TRBV12-3 or TRBV12-4 to TRBJ2-1; D not certain. This CDR3 has 11 amino acids. V was shortened by 3 bases and J by 10 bases, with 7 bases between the two germline ends. CDR3 coding DNA: TGTGCCAGCAGTTTTCGAGCAGAGCAGTTCTTC. Amino acid sequence: CASSFRAEQFF.

The chain recombines TRBV28 with TRBJ1-1; 7 bases agree with TRBD1. The CDR3 runs to 14 residues. The J segment lost 1 base and the V segment lost 8 bases, leaving 7 bases of the junction unmatched. CDR1 is MDHEN and CDR2 is SYDVKM in the germline V gene. The CDR3 is CASVPGQRNTEAFF. The CDR3, as DNA: TGTGCCAGCGTACCGGGACAGAGGAACACTGAAGCTTTCTTT.

The rearrangement joins TRBV6-2 or TRBV6-3 to TRBJ1-5; 8 bases map to TRBD1. The CDR3 covers 16 residues. Germline CDR1 MNHEY, CDR2 SVGEGT. V was pared by 6 bases and J by 3 bases, with 10 bases of the junction left unmatched. The CDR3 DNA reads TGTGCCAGCAGCCTAGGACAGGGTACAGTCAATCAGCCCCAGCATTTT. Its translation: CASSLGQGTVNQPQHF.

The chain employs TRBV5-1 and TRBJ2-1, with D tentatively TRBD2 (7 bases). This CDR3 has 15 residues. Deletions cut 1 base from V and 10 bases from J, with 18 bases between. CDR1 and CDR2 (germline): SGHRS, YFSETQ. The CDR3 region is CASSLFEGGSEEQFF. For the CDR3, the DNA is TGCGCCAGCAGCTTGTTTGAGGGGGGGTCTGAAGAGCAGTTCTTC.

The chain links TRBV19 to TRBJ1-6; D ambiguous. Looked up from germline, CDR1 is LNHDA and CDR2 is SQIVND (reference sequence). The V gene lost 5 bases and the J gene lost 7 bases, with 12 bases spanning the gap. The CDR3 contains 14 residues. The CDR3 nucleotides are TGTGCCAGTAGTTTCCGGGGAGGGAATTCACCCCTCCACTTT. Translated: CASSFRGGNSPLHF. Full variable domain (rest looked up from reference TRBV19 and TRBJ1-6): DGGITQSPKYLFRKEGQNVTLSCEQNLNHDAMYWYRQDPGQGLRLIYYSQIVNDFQKGDIAEGYSVSREKKESFPLTVTSAQKNPTAFYLCASSFRGGNSPLHFGNGTRLTVT.

V gene TRBV14 combines with J gene TRBJ1-6, with 7 bases aligning to TRBD1. J gave up 4 bases and V 4 bases, and 16 bases lay outside the gene matches. The CDR3 is 19 amino acids. Germline assignment: CDR1 SGHDN and CDR2 FVKESK. DNA for the CDR3: TGTGCCAGCAGCCCTCACCCCGGGACAGCCAGCGGATATAATTCACCCCTCCACTTT. Translation: CASSPHPGTASGYNSPLHF.

The rearrangement links TRBV5-6 to TRBJ1-1, with 7 positions matching TRBD1. The CDR3 runs to 14 residues. V lost 4 bases, J lost 1 base, and 4 bases stayed unmatched. CDR1 SGHDT and CDR2 YYEEEE come from the germline V gene. DNA for the CDR3: TGTGCCAGCAGCCTTTGGACAGGGAACACTGAAGCTTTCTTT. Translated, it gives CASSLWTGNTEAFF.

CDR3 sequence reads: CASSQWRNYGYTF. The CDR3 nucleotides read TGTGCCAGCAGCCAGTGGCGGAACTATGGCTACACCTTC. The V and J genes are TRBV14 and TRBJ1-2; the D is unclear. V was shortened by 3 bases and J by 2 bases, with 7 bases between the two germline ends. Germline values: CDR1 SGHDN, CDR2 FVKESK. The CDR3 is 13 amino acids.

The genes are TRBV5-1 and TRBJ1-1, with TRBD1 as a possible D gene (6 bases). The germline V gene has CDR1 SGHRS and CDR2 YFSETQ. With 0 bases removed from V and 0 bases from J, the gap between germline ends came to 9 bases. The length of the CDR3 is 15 residues. The DNA of the CDR3 is TGCGCCAGCAGCTTGGTACAGGGCCTGAACACTGAAGCTTTCTTT. Protein product: CASSLVQGLNTEAFF.

The genes are TRBV12-3 or TRBV12-4 and TRBJ2-4; no clear D. The CDR3 sequence is 11 residues long. Trimming removed 6 bases at V and 9 bases at J, with 9 bases between. The CDR3 region is CASRLEFIQYF. Here the CDR3 DNA reads TGTGCCAGCAGGCTAGAGTTCATTCAGTACTTC.

This clone was counted between two and nine times. The chain carries TRBV5-1 and TRBJ2-7, with 7 bases fitting TRBD1. CDR3 length: 15 residues. CDR1 SGHRS and CDR2 YFSETQ come from the germline V gene. Unmatched junction bases numbered 10, after V lost 4 bases and J lost 3 bases. The CDR3 DNA reads TGCGCCAGCAGCCTCGGGACAGACCCTTTCTACGAGCAGTACGTC. This translates into CASSLGTDPFYEQYV.

The rearrangement links TRBV6-1 to TRBJ1-5; D remains unclear. Trimming pared 1 base from V and 6 bases from J, leaving 10 bases between. Germline V gene sequence: CDR1 MNHNS, CDR2 SASEGT. The CDR3 runs to 14 residues. Here the CDR3 reads CASSEVGYGQPQHF. The CDR3 DNA sequence: TGTGCCAGCAGTGAAGTTGGTTACGGTCAGCCCCAGCATTTT.

A single count supports this clone. The V and J genes are TRBV6-5 and TRBJ1-2, with no clear D. The CDR3 consists of 12 residues. CDR1 is MNHEY and CDR2 is SVGAGI in the germline V gene. Between the trimmed V and J ends, which lost 5 bases and 9 bases, there was a span of 13 bases. The CDR3 DNA follows: TGTGCCAGCAGTCCCTCAGGCGATAGCTACACCTTC. Translated, it gives CASSPSGDSYTF.

This chain connects TRBV7-9 to TRBJ1-3; 8 bases are a match to TRBD1. The CDR3 is 15 amino acids. Germline CDR1 is SEHNR and CDR2 is FQNEAQ (reference sequence). V dropped 5 bases and J dropped 2; count of bases not matched to a gene: 5. The CDR3 coding sequence is TGTGCCAGCAGCGCAGGGGGCTCGCCTGGAAACACCATATATTTT. This translates into CASSAGGSPGNTIYF.

The CDR3 loop reads CASSLRQGAGNTEAFF. The CDR3 coding sequence is TGTGCCAGCAGTTTACGACAGGGGGCGGGAAACACTGAAGCTTTCTTT. V gene TRBV28 combines with J gene TRBJ1-1, with 10 bases identical to TRBD1. The V gene's germline CDR1 is MDHEN and CDR2 SYDVKM. V shed 2 bases, J shed 2 bases, and the junction held 5 bases outside the gene matches. This CDR3 contains 16 residues.

The chain joins TRBV25-1 to TRBJ1-6; possible D gene TRBD1, 5 bases. From germline, CDR1 is MGHDK and CDR2 SYGVNS. V shed 6 bases and J shed 8 bases, with 14 bases lying between them. This CDR3 is 14 amino acids long. The CDR3 DNA reads TGTGCCAGCAGCCAGACGGGGGGGGATTCACCCCTCCACTTT. Its translation is CASSQTGGDSPLHF.

This chain joins TRBV30 and TRBJ2-4; the match to TRBD1 covers 9 bases. The CDR3 totals 18 residues. Germline trimming cut 1 base from V and 3 bases from J; bases unmatched to any gene: 13. Germline V gene lookup returns CDR1 GTSNPN and CDR2 SVGIG (reference sequence). The CDR3 DNA sequence: TGTGCCTGGAGTGGGACAGGGGTTGGCGGGAGTTACAAAAACATTCAGTACTTC. Encoded protein: CAWSGTGVGGSYKNIQYF. The whole variable domain, filled in from reference TRBV30 and TRBJ2-4, reads SQTIHQWPATLVQPVGSPLSLECTVEGTSNPNLYWYRQAAGRGLQLLFYSVGIGQISSEVPQNLSASRPQDRQFILSSKKLLLSDSGFYLCAWSGTGVGGSYKNIQYFGAGTRLSVL.

The gene calls are TRBV24-1 and TRBJ2-5; the match to TRBD2 covers 9 bases. The germline gives CDR1 KGHDR, CDR2 SFDVKD. The V gene end was trimmed by 4 bases and the J gene end by 2 bases; junction bases not matched to a gene: 7. The CDR3 is 16 residues long. CDR3 DNA: TGTGCCACCAGTGAGGTGCTAGCGGGGTTTCAAGAGACCCAGTACTTC. Residues: CATSEVLAGFQETQYF.

The J gene is TRBJ1-4, the V gene TRBV6-2 or TRBV6-3, with TRBD1 matching over 7 bases. Per germline, CDR1 MNHEY and CDR2 SVGEGT. Trimming removed 6 bases from V and 6 bases from J; junction bases left unmatched: 4. CDR3 size: 13 residues. The DNA for the CDR3 is TGTGCCAGCAGCGAAGGGGGCGATGAAAAACTGTTTTTT. The encoded protein is CASSEGGDEKLFF.

The chain couples TRBV11-2 to TRBJ2-1; TRBD2 matches at 7 bases. The CDR3 contains 16 residues. Germline CDR1 and CDR2: SGHAT and FQNNGV. Trimming at V came to 2 bases and at J to 2 bases, leaving 6 bases not matched to a gene. The CDR3 loop is CASSLRSGTTYNEQFF. Written as DNA, the CDR3 is TGTGCCAGCAGCTTACGGAGCGGGACTACCTACAATGAGCAGTTCTTC. The whole variable domain, remainder taken from reference TRBV11-2 and TRBJ2-1, is EAGVAQSPRYKIIEKRQSVAFWCNPISGHATLYWYQQILGQGPKLLIQFQNNGVVDDSQLPKDRFSAERLKGVDSTLKIQPAKLEDSAVYLCASSLRSGTTYNEQFFGPGTRLTVL.

About this clone itself: This specimen includes other DNA sequences encoding the same CDR3. The chain recombines TRBV6-6 with TRBJ1-3, with 7 positions matching TRBD1. The trim removed 5 bases at V and 2 bases at J, leaving 6 bases unmatched. This CDR3 is 15 amino acids long. In germline, CDR1 is MNHNY, CDR2 SVGAGI (reference sequence). This chain's CDR3 is CASSGTGVTGNTIYF. The DNA of the CDR3 is TGTGCCAGCAGTGGAACAGGGGTTACTGGAAACACCATATATTTT.

The chain uses TRBV6-2 or TRBV6-3 and TRBJ1-2; a possible D gene is TRBD1 (5 bases). The germline gives CDR1 MNHEY, CDR2 SVGEGT. V was clipped by 2 bases and J by 8 bases, with 12 bases between them. The CDR3 contains 13 residues. The CDR3 DNA reads TGTGCCAGCAGTTACAGCGGGGCTAAAGGCTACACCTTC. Amino acid sequence: CASSYSGAKGYTF.

This clone was detected once. The chain couples TRBV5-6 to TRBJ2-3; 8 bases agree with TRBD1. Germline V lookup: CDR1 SGHDT, CDR2 YYEEEE. The length of the CDR3 is 14 residues. J was trimmed by 5 bases and V by 0 bases; bases with no gene match: 2. The CDR3 DNA is TGTGCCAGCAGCTTGGGGACAGGGTTAGATACGCAGTATTTT. Translation: CASSLGTGLDTQYF.

This sequence joins TRBV18 and TRBJ1-1; 7 bases are shared with TRBD1. CDR1 is KGHSH and CDR2 is LQKENI in the germline V gene. V trimming: 4 bases; J trimming: 3 bases; junction bases outside the gene matches: 5. The CDR3 contains 14 residues. CDR3 residues: CASSRGQEDTEAFF. The CDR3 bases are TGTGCCAGCTCACGTGGACAGGAGGACACTGAAGCTTTCTTT.

The chain employs TRBV7-2 and TRBJ2-3, with D perhaps matching TRBD2 (5 bases). The germline V gene encodes CDR1 SGHTA and CDR2 FQGNSA. This CDR3 region has 15 residues. With 4 bases removed from V and 6 bases from J, the gap between germline ends came to 17 bases. The CDR3 region has the DNA TGTGCCAGCAGCTCGAAGGCTAGCACAGACGATACGCAGTATTTT. This gives the protein CASSSKASTDDTQYF. Based on the CDR3 plus reference TRBV7-2 and TRBJ2-3, the full variable domain is GAGVSQSPSNKVTEKGKDVELRCDPISGHTALYWYRQSLGQGLEFLIYFQGNSAPDKSGLPSDRFSAERTGGSVSTLTIQRTQQEDSAVYLCASSSKASTDDTQYFGPGTRLTVL.